The T cell receptor (beta chain) described here comes from a study of identifying expanded T cells in peripheral blood. Notes on the study in general: Approximately two-week clone count variance significantly increased as total template count grew.

Collection occurred without any documented infections or immune events in donors. As concerns this clone: Its antigen is currently unknown.

Only in-frame clones appear in the TCRdb table, and some are missing; sequencing was by immunoSEQ multiplex PCR. The repertoire includes roughly 56,000 clones, around 81% of them detected once, and approximately 15% sits in the top ten. Germline V CDR1 and CDR2: LNHDA, SQIVND (reference sequence). The CDR3 is 12 amino acids. V gave up 4 bases and J gave up 7 bases, with 10 bases separating them. Sequencing used blood. The TCR was taken from a person aged 18 to 75 in good health. V is TRBV19 and J is TRBJ1-2; unclear D gene. In nucleotides, the CDR3 is TGTGCCAGTAGTACGAGACACTTTGGCTACACCTTC. It yields the protein CASSTRHFGYTF.